These 2 T cell receptor beta chains share one sample of origin, sequenced in a study of blood T cell repertoires in COVID-19. The method was immunoSEQ multiplex PCR; TCRdb's version includes in-frame clones alone and lacks a portion of them. Seen here are tens of thousands of clones, roughly 79% observed once, and the top ten hold 33%. The material sequenced was peripheral blood. Source of these receptors: an elderly woman with acute or convalescent COVID-19.

The rearrangement links TRBV30 to TRBJ1-4, with a tentative D call TRBD1 (5 bases). The CDR3 has 15 amino acids. CDR1 and CDR2 (germline): GTSNPN, SVGIG (reference sequence). Between the trimmed V and J ends, which lost 3 bases and 3 bases, there was a span of 14 bases. The CDR3 loop reads CAWSHYGAANEKLFF. The DNA for the CDR3 is TGTGCCTGGAGCCATTATGGGGCGGCTAATGAAAAACTGTTTTTT.

The chain employs TRBV12-5 and TRBJ2-3; 9 bases are shared with TRBD2. Germline-derived CDR1 and CDR2 are LGHNT and FRNRAP. The CDR3 is made up of 16 amino acids. V lost 2 bases and J lost 5; bases outside the gene matches: 8. The CDR3 DNA reads TGTGCTAGTGGTTTGACACGGACTAGCGTAGTAGATACGCAGTATTTT. Translating gives CASGLTRTSVVDTQYF.